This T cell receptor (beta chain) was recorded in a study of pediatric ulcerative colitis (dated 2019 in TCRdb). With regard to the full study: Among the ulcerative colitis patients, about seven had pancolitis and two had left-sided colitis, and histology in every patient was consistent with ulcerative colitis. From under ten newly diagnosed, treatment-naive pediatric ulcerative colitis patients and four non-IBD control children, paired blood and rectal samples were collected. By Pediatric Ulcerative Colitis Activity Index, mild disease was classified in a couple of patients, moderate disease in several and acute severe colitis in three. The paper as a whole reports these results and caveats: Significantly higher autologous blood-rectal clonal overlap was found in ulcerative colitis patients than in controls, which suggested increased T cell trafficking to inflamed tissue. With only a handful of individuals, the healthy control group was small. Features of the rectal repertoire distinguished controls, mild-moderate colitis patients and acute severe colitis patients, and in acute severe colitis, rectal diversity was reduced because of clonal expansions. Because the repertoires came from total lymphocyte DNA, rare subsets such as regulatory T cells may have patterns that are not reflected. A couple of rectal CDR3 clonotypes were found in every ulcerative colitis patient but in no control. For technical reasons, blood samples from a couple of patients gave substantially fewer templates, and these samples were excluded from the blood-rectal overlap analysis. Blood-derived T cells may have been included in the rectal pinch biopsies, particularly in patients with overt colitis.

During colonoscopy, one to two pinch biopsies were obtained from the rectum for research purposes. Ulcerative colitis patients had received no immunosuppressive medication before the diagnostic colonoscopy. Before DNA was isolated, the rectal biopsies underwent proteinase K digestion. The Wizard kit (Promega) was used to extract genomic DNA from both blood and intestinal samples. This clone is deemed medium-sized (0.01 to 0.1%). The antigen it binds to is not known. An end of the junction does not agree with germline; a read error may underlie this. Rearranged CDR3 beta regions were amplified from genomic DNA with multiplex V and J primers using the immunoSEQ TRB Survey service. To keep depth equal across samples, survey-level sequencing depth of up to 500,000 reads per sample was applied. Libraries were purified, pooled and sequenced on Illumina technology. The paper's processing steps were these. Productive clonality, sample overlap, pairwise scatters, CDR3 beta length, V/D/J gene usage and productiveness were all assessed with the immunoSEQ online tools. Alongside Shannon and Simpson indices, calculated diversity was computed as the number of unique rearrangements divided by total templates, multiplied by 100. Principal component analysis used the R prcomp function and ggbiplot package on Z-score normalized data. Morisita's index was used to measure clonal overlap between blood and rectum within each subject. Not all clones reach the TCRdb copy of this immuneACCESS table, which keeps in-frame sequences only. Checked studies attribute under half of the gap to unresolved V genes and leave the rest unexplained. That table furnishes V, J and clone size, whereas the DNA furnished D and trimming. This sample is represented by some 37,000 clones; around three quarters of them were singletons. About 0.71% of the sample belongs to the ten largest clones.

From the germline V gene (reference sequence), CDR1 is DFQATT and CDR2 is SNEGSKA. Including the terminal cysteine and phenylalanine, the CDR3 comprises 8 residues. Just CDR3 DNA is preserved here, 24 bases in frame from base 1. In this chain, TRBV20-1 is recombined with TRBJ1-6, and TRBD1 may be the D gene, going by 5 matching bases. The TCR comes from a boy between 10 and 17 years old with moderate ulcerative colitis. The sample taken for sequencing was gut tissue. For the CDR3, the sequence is CSARGGDF. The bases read TGCAGTGCTAGAGGAGGGGACTTT.